This T cell receptor (beta chain) was captured by sequencing in a study of sequential checkpoint blockade in melanoma. Generated by immunoSEQ multiplex PCR, the TCRdb table keeps only in-frame clones and is missing some. Among approximately 6,300 clones, approximately 50% were seen once, and the ten largest hold 45%. The CDR3 is made up of 15 amino acids. Looked up from germline, CDR1 is SEHNR and CDR2 is FQNEAQ (reference sequence). V lost 6 bases, J lost 2 bases, and 16 bases lay in between. The treatment was: randomized to nivolumab then ipilimumab (arm A) or the reverse (arm B). PBMC sorting kept live CD3+CD8+ cells without CD19 or CD56.

This material consisted of CD8+ T cells sorted from blood (inferred from file names), taken from a patient given nivolumab and ipilimumab in sequence. The source of this sequence is a human donor with melanoma. V gene TRBV7-9 combines with J gene TRBJ1-1, with TRBD1 as a possible D gene (5 bases). CDR3 amino acids: CASSSSGGSNTEAFF. The DNA for the CDR3 is TGTGCCAGCAGTTCTAGCGGGGGGTCCAACACTGAAGCTTTCTTT.